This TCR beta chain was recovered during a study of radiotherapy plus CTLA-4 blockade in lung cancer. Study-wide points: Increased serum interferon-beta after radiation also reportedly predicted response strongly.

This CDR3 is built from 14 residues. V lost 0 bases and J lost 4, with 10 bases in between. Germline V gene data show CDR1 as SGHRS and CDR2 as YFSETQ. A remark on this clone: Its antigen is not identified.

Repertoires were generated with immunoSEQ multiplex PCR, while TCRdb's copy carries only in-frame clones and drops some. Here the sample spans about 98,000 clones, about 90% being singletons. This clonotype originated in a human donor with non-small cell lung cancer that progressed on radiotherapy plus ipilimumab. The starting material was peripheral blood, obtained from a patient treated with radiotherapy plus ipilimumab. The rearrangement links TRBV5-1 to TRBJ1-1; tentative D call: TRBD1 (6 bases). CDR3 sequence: CASSLDVGATEAFF. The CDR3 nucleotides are TGCGCCAGCAGCTTGGATGTGGGGGCCACTGAAGCTTTCTTT.